Following are 25 T cell receptor beta chains from one sample sequenced in a study of control samples from healthy donors and cancer patients. Generated by immunoSEQ multiplex PCR, the TCRdb table keeps only in-frame clones and is missing some. The sample contains about 160,000 clones, approximately 93% of which appear only once. Sample: blood. The receptors come from a woman between 40 and 55 years old in good health.

The chain uses TRBV9 and TRBJ1-2; possibly TRBD1 for D (6 bases). Germline loops: CDR1 SGDLS, CDR2 YYNGEE. Trimming cost V 6 bases and J 7 bases, with 19 bases left between them. The CDR3 runs to 14 residues. As DNA, the CDR3 is TGTGCCAGCAACGTGGGACACGGCATAGGTGGCTACACCTTC. Amino acid sequence: CASNVGHGIGGYTF. Drawing the rest from reference TRBV9 and TRBJ1-2, the complete variable domain is DSGVTQTPKHLITATGQRVTLRCSPRSGDLSVYWYQQSLDQGLQFLIQYYNGEERAKGNILERFSAQQFPDLHSELNLSSLELGDSALYFCASNVGHGIGGYTFGSGTRLTVV.

The gene calls are TRBV6-5 and TRBJ1-1; TRBD1 aligns across 8 bases. V was pared by 8 bases and J by 0 bases, with 5 bases of the junction left unmatched. CDR3 size: 14 residues. Per germline, CDR1 MNHEY and CDR2 SVGAGI. The CDR3 DNA follows: TGTGCCAGCTTGACAGGGGCCATGAACACTGAAGCTTTCTTT. Translation gives CASLTGAMNTEAFF.

The chain employs TRBV19 and TRBJ1-2, with 9 positions matching TRBD1. The germline CDR1 and CDR2 sequences are LNHDA and SQIVND (reference sequence). The ends lost 5 bases at V and 4 bases at J; junction bases unmatched: 14. The CDR3 consists of 17 residues. Here the CDR3 DNA reads TGTGCCAGTAGTCTGACCGGGACAGGGCTCTTCTTCTATGGCTACACCTTC. The encoded protein is CASSLTGTGLFFYGYTF.

The J gene is TRBJ1-1, the V gene TRBV30; D unclear. Per the germline V gene, CDR1 is GTSNPN and CDR2 is SVGIG (reference sequence). Trimming shortened V by 3 bases and J by 0 bases, and 14 bases separated the two germline ends. The CDR3 spans 15 residues. In nucleotides, the CDR3 is TGTGCCTGGAGCACACTAGGGTGGATGAACACTGAAGCTTTCTTT. This sequence encodes CAWSTLGWMNTEAFF.

V usage is TRBV5-1 and J usage is TRBJ1-1, with a tentative D call TRBD1 (6 bases). The CDR3 length is 14 residues. In germline, CDR1 is SGHRS, CDR2 YFSETQ. V was clipped by 1 base and J by 2 bases, with 9 bases between them. The CDR3 DNA is TGCGCCAGCAGCTTGCGACAGGCCAACACTGAAGCTTTCTTT. It codes for CASSLRQANTEAFF. The full variable domain, with the rest looked up from reference TRBV5-1 and TRBJ1-1, is KAGVTQTPRYLIKTRGQQVTLSCSPISGHRSVSWYQQTPGQGLQFLFEYFSETQRNKGNFPGRFSGRQFSNSRSEMNVSTLELGDSALYLCASSLRQANTEAFFGQGTRLTVV.

The chain combines TRBV4-1 with TRBJ1-1; 9 nucleotides line up with TRBD1. Germline V lookup: CDR1 MGHRA, CDR2 YSYEKL. Losses at the gene ends were 4 bases for V and 3 bases for J; bases not matched to a gene: 6. The CDR3 consists of 15 residues. CDR3 DNA sequence: TGCGCCAGCAGCCCCGGACAGGGGCAGGACACTGAAGCTTTCTTT. Residues: CASSPGQGQDTEAFF.

The chain has TRBV29-1 and TRBJ1-1; 7 positions agree with TRBD1. Unmatched junction bases numbered 5, after V lost 7 bases and J lost 0 bases. The length of the CDR3 is 13 residues. Per the germline V gene, CDR1 is SQVTM and CDR2 is ANQGSEA. The CDR3 region has the DNA TGCAGCGGTCAACAGGGGATGAACACTGAAGCTTTCTTT. It translates to CSGQQGMNTEAFF.

This sequence joins TRBV6-2 or TRBV6-3 and TRBJ2-5; D might be TRBD1 (5 bases). Germline V lookup: CDR1 MNHEY, CDR2 SVGEGT. V lost 2 bases and J lost 1, with 11 bases in between. The CDR3 sequence is 15 residues long. The CDR3 bases are TGTGCCAGCAGTTACCAGCGACAGACCCAAGAGACCCAGTACTTC. Protein sequence: CASSYQRQTQETQYF.

This clone was picked up one time. The rearrangement links TRBV5-4 to TRBJ1-6; D ambiguous. The CDR3 length is 12 residues. The germline V and J ends were trimmed by 1 base and 7 bases, with 3 bases remaining between them. Germline V lookup: CDR1 SGHNT, CDR2 YYREEE (reference sequence). Here the CDR3 reads CASSLLNSPLHF. CDR3 in DNA: TGTGCCAGCAGCTTGCTGAATTCACCCCTCCACTTT.

In this sample, this clone turned up a few times. The V call is TRBV27, the J call TRBJ1-2; D call uncertain. This CDR3 contains 14 residues. With 5 bases removed from V and 4 bases from J, the gap between germline ends came to 14 bases. Germline loops: CDR1 MNHEY, CDR2 SMNVEV (reference sequence). CDR3 nucleotides: TGTGCCAGCAGTCCATCGACACTGACCTATGGCTACACCTTC. It encodes CASSPSTLTYGYTF.

The chain links TRBV3-1 (or the pseudogene TRBV3-2) to TRBJ1-6, with 10 nucleotides matching TRBD1. Germline loops: CDR1 LGHDT, CDR2 YNNKEL (reference sequence). The CDR3 length is 14 residues. Trimming took 1 base from V and 9 from J; bases not matched to a gene: 0. In DNA, the CDR3 is TGTGCCAGCAGCCAAGGGACAGGGGGTTCACCCCTCCACTTT. As protein: CASSQGTGGSPLHF.

CDR3 residues: CAARGQNTDTQYF. The CDR3 DNA sequence: TGTGCCGCCAGGGGGCAAAACACAGATACGCAGTATTTT. V is TRBV6-5 and J is TRBJ2-3; 8 bases align to TRBD1. The CDR3 runs to 13 residues. V lost 11 bases and J lost 2; bases outside the gene matches: 6. The germline CDR1 and CDR2 sequences are MNHEY and SVGAGI.

In nucleotides, the CDR3 is TGCAGCGTTGGGGGGGTCGGCGAAAAACTGTTTTTT. Encoded protein: CSVGGVGEKLFF. The chain combines TRBV29-1 with TRBJ1-4; D is perhaps TRBD1 (5 bases). In germline, CDR1 is SQVTM, CDR2 ANQGSEA. CDR3 length equals 12 residues. Trimming took off 4 bases at V and 8 bases at J, with 11 bases between the two ends.

J is TRBJ1-2 and V is TRBV6-2 or TRBV6-3, with 8 positions matching TRBD1. This CDR3 spans 16 amino acids. The trim removed 2 bases at V and 2 bases at J, leaving 7 bases unmatched. Germline V gives CDR1 MNHEY, CDR2 SVGEGT. This CDR3 is CASSYPAQGANYGYTF. The CDR3 DNA sequence: TGTGCCAGCAGTTACCCTGCCCAGGGGGCCAACTATGGCTACACCTTC.

The chain carries TRBV12-3 or TRBV12-4 and TRBJ1-1; no firm D call. Trimming pared 8 bases from V and 0 bases from J, leaving 10 bases between. The CDR3 runs to 13 residues. The CDR3 DNA reads TGTGCCAGCCTAGTGTACATGAACACTGAAGCTTTCTTT. It yields the protein CASLVYMNTEAFF.

The chain is built from TRBV28 and TRBJ2-7, with 7 bases aligning to TRBD2. This CDR3 is 16 amino acids long. Germline CDR1 is MDHEN and CDR2 is SYDVKM. V shed 6 bases and J 6 bases; nucleotides not matched to a gene: 17. CDR3 nucleotides: TGTGCCAGCAGCCTCATCGTAGCGGGTAGCTCGGGCGAGCAGTACTTC. Protein sequence: CASSLIVAGSSGEQYF.

V is TRBV6-5 and J is TRBJ1-4, with D maybe TRBD1 (5 bases). CDR3 length equals 14 residues. V dropped 6 bases and J dropped 7 bases, with 15 bases sitting between them. CDR1 MNHEY and CDR2 SVGAGI come from the germline V gene. The CDR3 sequence: CASRDPGLGEKLFF. DNA of the CDR3: TGTGCCAGCAGAGACCCGGGGCTCGGTGAAAAACTGTTTTTT.

The rearrangement joins TRBV27 to TRBJ1-3; D unresolved. The CDR3 runs to 12 residues. V lost 8 bases to trimming and J lost 4 bases, with 9 bases between them. Germline values: CDR1 MNHEY, CDR2 SMNVEV (reference sequence). CDR3 nucleotide sequence: TGTGCCAGCGGAGTGTGGGGAAACACCATATATTTT. Its translation is CASGVWGNTIYF.

The V call is TRBV18, the J call TRBJ2-2, with D perhaps being TRBD1 or TRBD2 (5 bases each). V lost 6 bases and J 9 bases, leaving 14 bases between the germline ends. This CDR3 region has 13 residues. The germline CDR1 and CDR2 sequences are KGHSH and LQKENI. DNA of the CDR3: TGTGCCAGCTCCCGAGGGGCGGACCGGGAGCTGTTTTTT. Amino acid sequence: CASSRGADRELFF.

In its sample, this clone was seen once. The chain employs TRBV5-1 and TRBJ1-4, with D hard to call. Germline CDR1 SGHRS, CDR2 YFSETQ. This CDR3 is built from 17 residues. Trimming shortened V by 4 bases and J by 3 bases, and 19 bases separated the two germline ends. The DNA for the CDR3 is TGCGCCAGCAGCAGAGGGAGAGGGCCCACGGCTAATGAAAAACTGTTTTTT. Amino acid sequence: CASSRGRGPTANEKLFF.

The rearrangement uses TRBV6-6 and TRBJ2-1; no firm D call. The CDR3 runs 14 residues. V gave up 3 bases and J gave up 6 bases, with 12 bases separating them. In germline, CDR1 is MNHNY, CDR2 SVGAGI (reference sequence). In DNA, the CDR3 is TGTGCCAGCAGTTATTGGGTTTCAGGCAATGAGCAGTTCTTC. It encodes CASSYWVSGNEQFF.

The gene calls are TRBV7-9 and TRBJ1-5; weak D call: TRBD1 (5 bases). Trimming removed 4 bases at V and 6 bases at J, with 10 bases between. Germline CDR1 and CDR2: SEHNR and FQNEAQ (reference sequence). The CDR3 extends over 13 amino acids. Written as DNA, the CDR3 is TGTGCCAGCAGCTCGGAAGGGGTTCAGCCCCAGCATTTT. Encoded protein: CASSSEGVQPQHF.

J is TRBJ2-1 and V is TRBV7-2, with D possibly being TRBD2 (6 bases). The CDR3 length is 14 residues. V lost 5 bases and J 6 bases, leaving 14 bases between the germline ends. From germline, CDR1 is SGHTA and CDR2 FQGNSA. This CDR3 reads CASSKLGGSNEQFF. The CDR3 DNA is TGTGCCAGCAGCAAATTGGGGGGTAGCAATGAGCAGTTCTTC.

This chain uses TRBV24-1 with TRBJ1-2; unclear D gene. The germline gives CDR1 KGHDR, CDR2 SFDVKD. This CDR3 region has 14 residues. Trimming took 3 bases from V and 7 from J, leaving 14 bases between them. In nucleotides, the CDR3 is TGTGCCACCAGTGATCCCGGCAAGGGCTCTGGCTACACCTTC. Encoded protein: CATSDPGKGSGYTF.

This CDR3 is CASSVGATSFYGYTF. The CDR3 bases are TGTGCCAGCAGCGTAGGGGCTACCTCCTTTTATGGCTACACCTTC. The chain employs TRBV9 and TRBJ1-2; D gene uncertain. The CDR3 is 15 amino acids. V was pared by 0 bases and J by 5 bases, with 14 bases between. CDR1 SGDLS and CDR2 YYNGEE come from the germline V gene.